The rows below give T cell receptor beta chains drawn from one sample of a study of T-cell memory formation after mild COVID-19. TCRdb independently ran MiXCR on the 5' RACE reads; one entry per CDR3 protein. The sample records about 180,000 distinct CDR3 sequences, 18% being singletons. The sequenced material came from PBMCs or a T cell subset sorted from them (not recorded which). Receptors originate from a man between 18 and 35 years old who had mild COVID-19 (a few samples of this study predate the infection). Cell type and time point are not known. Both conserved end residues are part of each CDR3. The D gene is left open where the match is weak. Not every row has a clone size; where given, it reads once, few, many or a size class.

j_call,v_call,d_call,clone_size,cdr3_nt,cdr3_aa
TRBJ1-3,TRBV9,-,-,TGTGCCAGCAGCGTATCGCAGACGAACACCATATATTTT,CASSVSQTNTIYF
TRBJ1-6,TRBV10-1,-,-,TGCGCCACCTCAACAGGACCAAATTCACCCCTCCACTTT,CATSTGPNSPLHF
TRBJ1-5,TRBV6-6,TRBD1,-,TGTGCCAGCAGCTGGACAGGGTCTGATCAGCCCCAGCATTTT,CASSWTGSDQPQHF
TRBJ2-3,TRBV4-3,-,many,TGCGCCAGCAGCCAGTCCCGGGACCCTCCTTATACGCAGTATTTT,CASSQSRDPPYTQYF
TRBJ2-3,TRBV11-3,-,few,TGTGCCAGCAGCTTGGGGGGGGCGAAAGATACGCAGTATTTT,CASSLGGAKDTQYF
TRBJ1-1,TRBV29-1,TRBD1,-,TGCAGCGTTGGGGACAGGGGTATGAACACTGAAGCTTTCTTT,CSVGDRGMNTEAFF
TRBJ2-3,TRBV7-3,TRBD2,many,TGTGCCAGCAGCCCAGGACTAGCGGGGGCAGATACGCAGTATTTT,CASSPGLAGADTQYF
TRBJ2-4,TRBV11-2,-,-,TGTGCCAGCAGCGGGTCGGGACTCAGTTCGCACTTC,CASSGSGLSSHF
TRBJ2-1,TRBV7-2,-,-,TGTGCCAGCAGCTCCTACTGGTACAATGAGCAGTTCTTC,CASSSYWYNEQFF
TRBJ2-5,TRBV29-1,-,many,TGCGGCGCTACTCCCAGCCAGACCCAGTACTTC,CGATPSQTQYF
TRBJ2-7,TRBV10-3,TRBD2,-,TGTGCCATCAGGGCGGGGGGGAACGAGCAGTACTTC,CAIRAGGNEQYF
TRBJ1-1,TRBV7-9,-,-,TGTGCCAGCAGCTCCTCCATAGGAAGTGGCACTGAAGCTTTCTTT,CASSSSIGSGTEAFF
TRBJ1-4,TRBV27,-,-,TGTGCCAGCAGCTCGAATCCAAACAGGGCCCTCCTTTCTAATGAAAAACTGTTTTTT,CASSSNPNRALLSNEKLFF
TRBJ1-4,TRBV5-1,-,-,TGCGCCAGCAGCTTGAGGGGGGCGAGTGAAAAACTGTTTTTT,CASSLRGASEKLFF
TRBJ2-7,TRBV6-5,-,-,TGTGCCAGCAGCCCCGGCGGGTCTGAGCAGTACTTC,CASSPGGSEQYF
TRBJ2-7,TRBV20-1,-,few,TGCAGTGCTAGAGATTTTAGACTTTCCTACGAGCAGTACTTC,CSARDFRLSYEQYF
TRBJ1-2,TRBV7-2,-,once,TGTGCCAGCAGTTCTCGGCCGGAGGGTAATGGCTACACCTTC,CASSSRPEGNGYTF
TRBJ2-1,TRBV7-3,-,-,TGTGCCAGCAGCTTAACCGGATACAATGAGCAGTTCTTC,CASSLTGYNEQFF
TRBJ1-2,TRBV7-9,TRBD1,-,TGTGCCAGCAGCTTATCTATGACAGGGTCTGGCTACACCTTC,CASSLSMTGSGYTF
TRBJ1-5,TRBV9,-,few,TGTGCCAGCAACCCAGGGAGACGCGTTATGTCCCAGCATTTT,CASNPGRRVMSQHF
TRBJ1-2,TRBV12-3/TRBV12-4,-,-,TGTGCCAGCGGCCTGGAGTATGGCTACACCTTC,CASGLEYGYTF
TRBJ2-1,TRBV11-3,-,few,TGTGCCAGCAGCTTAGGCGAGGGGGGTACGGGGAACGAGCAGTTCTTC,CASSLGEGGTGNEQFF
TRBJ2-2,TRBV6-2/TRBV6-3,TRBD1,-,TGTGCCAGCAGGATTCCGGGACAGGGTAACACCGGGGAGCTGTTTTTT,CASRIPGQGNTGELFF
TRBJ1-1,TRBV3-1,-,few,TGTGCCAGCAGCCATCTTCGGGCTCCTGGCCCTGAAGCTTTCTTT,CASSHLRAPGPEAFF
TRBJ2-7,TRBV5-1,-,-,TGCGCCAGCAGCTTGGACCCCCTCCGGGACGAGCAGTACTTC,CASSLDPLRDEQYF
TRBJ2-7,TRBV4-1,-,-,TGCGCCAGCAGCTATGATGCAAACGGAGCCTACGAGCAGTACTTC,CASSYDANGAYEQYF
TRBJ2-3,TRBV5-6,TRBD2,-,TGTGCCAGCAGCTTGGCGGCTAGCGGGGGGGATACGCAGTATTTT,CASSLAASGGDTQYF